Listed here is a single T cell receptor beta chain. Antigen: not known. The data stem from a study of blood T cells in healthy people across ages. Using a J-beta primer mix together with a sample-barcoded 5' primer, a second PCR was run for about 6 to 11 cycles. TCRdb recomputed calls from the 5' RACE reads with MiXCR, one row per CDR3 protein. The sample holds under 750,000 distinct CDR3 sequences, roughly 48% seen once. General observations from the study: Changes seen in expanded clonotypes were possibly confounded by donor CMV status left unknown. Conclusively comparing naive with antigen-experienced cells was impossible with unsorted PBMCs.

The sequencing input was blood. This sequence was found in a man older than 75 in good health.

In DNA, the CDR3 is TGTGCCAGCAGTTACCCAGGGGATGAGCAGTTCTTC. Its translation: CASSYPGDEQFF. The chain links TRBV6-2 or TRBV6-3 to TRBJ2-1; tentative D call: TRBD1 (6 bases). Germline V CDR1 and CDR2: MNHEY, SVGEGT. The V end lost 2 bases, the J end lost 8 bases, and 7 bases lay between the germline ends. The CDR3 is 12 residues long.